This TCR beta chain was documented in a study of control samples from healthy donors and cancer patients. The CDR3 is 15 residues long. Germline V gives CDR1 MNHGY, CDR2 SAAAGT. The V and J ends lost 2 bases and 4 bases, in that order; junction bases with no gene match: 1. Profiling relied on immunoSEQ multiplex PCR, and the TCRdb table lists in-frame clones only, not all of them. The sample lists 150,000 to 200,000 clones; more than 85% were seen once. The V call is TRBV6-8, the J call TRBJ2-1, with 11 bases identical to TRBD2. This receptor was obtained from a woman aged 40 to 50 in good health. What was sequenced was blood. For the CDR3, the DNA is TGTGCCAGCAGTTACGGACTAGCGGGTTACAATGAGCAGTTCTTC. It yields the protein CASSYGLAGYNEQFF.